Listed here are 19 T cell receptor beta chains from one sample, sequenced in a study of T cells in localized non-small cell lung cancer. Data came from immunoSEQ multiplex PCR; TCRdb stores just in-frame clones and leaves some out. The table includes 20,000 to 30,000 clones, 65% to 85% detected once. The input for sequencing was peripheral blood, taken before any cancer treatment. These receptors were taken from a man aged 40 to 75 with stage III squamous cell lung carcinoma.

This clone appeared a single time. This sequence joins TRBV13 and TRBJ2-1; maybe TRBD2 (6 bases). This CDR3 comprises 14 residues. Germline V gene lookup returns CDR1 PRHDT and CDR2 FYEKMQ (reference sequence). Trimming cost V 1 base and J 6 bases, with 10 bases left between them. CDR3 in amino acids: CASSLVRGFNEQFF. The CDR3 DNA is TGTGCCAGCAGCTTAGTTCGGGGGTTCAATGAGCAGTTCTTC. Combining the CDR3 with reference TRBV13 and TRBJ2-1 gives the whole variable domain AAGVIQSPRHLIKEKRETATLKCYPIPRHDTVYWYQQGPGQDPQFLISFYEKMQSDKGSIPDRFSAQQFSDYHSELNMSSLELGDSALYFCASSLVRGFNEQFFGPGTRLTVL.

V usage is TRBV7-8 and J usage is TRBJ1-6, with D maybe TRBD1 (6 bases). The CDR3 runs to 17 residues. Trimming left V 1 base short and J 5 bases short, with 15 bases between. Germline assignment: CDR1 SGHVS and CDR2 FQNEAQ. The DNA of the CDR3 is TGTGCCAGCAGCTTAGGGGCGGCGGGACACCATAATTCACCCCTCCACTTT. Protein sequence: CASSLGAAGHHNSPLHF.

The chain links TRBV7-9 to TRBJ1-1; TRBD1 is a possible D gene (6 bases). The CDR3 extends over 12 amino acids. CDR1 and CDR2 from the germline V gene are SEHNR and FQNEAQ (reference sequence). V lost 8 bases and J lost 6, with 13 bases in between. The CDR3 loop is CASGLGGAEAFF. DNA for the CDR3: TGTGCCAGCGGGCTGGGGGGCGCTGAAGCTTTCTTT.

The V gene is TRBV11-2, the J gene TRBJ2-1; TRBD1 aligns across 8 bases. The CDR3 length is 15 residues. The V gene's germline CDR1 is SGHAT and CDR2 FQNNGV. The V gene end was trimmed by 1 base and the J gene end by 6 bases; junction bases not matched to a gene: 5. CDR3 sequence reads: CASSLGTGLSNEQFF. DNA of the CDR3: TGTGCCAGCAGCTTAGGGACAGGGTTGTCCAATGAGCAGTTCTTC.

The chain joins TRBV2 to TRBJ1-4; TRBD1 might be the D (6 bases). This CDR3 is 16 amino acids long. The V gene's germline CDR1 is SNHLY and CDR2 FYNNEI. The V gene lost 6 bases and the J gene lost 8 bases, with 22 bases spanning the gap. The CDR3 nucleotides read TGTGCCAGCAGCCCCGGCAGGGGTACGGACCCGGAAAAACTGTTTTTT. Translation: CASSPGRGTDPEKLFF.

The chain joins TRBV5-1 to TRBJ2-1, with a tentative D call TRBD2 (6 bases). V lost 3 bases and J lost 5, with 9 bases in between. CDR1 and CDR2 (germline): SGHRS, YFSETQ. The CDR3 loop spans 13 amino acids. CDR3: CASSWGGNNEQFF. The CDR3, as DNA: TGCGCCAGCAGCTGGGGAGGAAACAATGAGCAGTTCTTC.

The gene calls are TRBV27 and TRBJ2-1; TRBD2 agrees at 10 bases. The V gene's germline CDR1 is MNHEY and CDR2 SMNVEV (reference sequence). V shed 4 bases, J shed 7 bases, and the junction held 10 bases outside the gene matches. This CDR3 spans 16 amino acids. The CDR3 protein is CASSSLPSGGMNEQFF. The CDR3 DNA sequence: TGTGCCAGCAGTTCTCTTCCTAGCGGGGGCATGAATGAGCAGTTCTTC.

V is TRBV28 and J is TRBJ1-1; D is undetermined. Germline V lookup: CDR1 MDHEN, CDR2 SYDVKM. V was pared by 2 bases and J by 8 bases, with 6 bases between. This CDR3 contains 11 residues. CDR3 sequence (DNA): TGTGCCAGCAGTTTAAGCACAGAAGCTTTCTTT. Its protein product is CASSLSTEAFF.

CDR3 region: CSAFKADTQYF. The DNA of the CDR3 is TGCAGTGCCTTTAAGGCAGATACGCAGTATTTT. The rearrangement joins TRBV20-1 to TRBJ2-3; no firm D call. The V end was cut by 6 bases, the J end by 4 bases, with 8 bases between. CDR1 is DFQATT and CDR2 is SNEGSKA in the germline V gene (reference sequence). This CDR3 has 11 amino acids.

This clone was counted between two and nine times. This chain connects TRBV30 to TRBJ2-2; D uncertain. Between the trimmed V and J ends, which lost 3 bases and 0 bases, there was a span of 8 bases. Germline lookup yields CDR1 GTSNPN and CDR2 SVGIG (reference sequence). This CDR3 has 14 amino acids. CDR3: CAWRLAANTGELFF. The CDR3, as DNA: TGTGCCTGGAGACTGGCAGCGAACACCGGGGAGCTGTTTTTT.

The gene calls are TRBV29-1 and TRBJ2-6; D is ambiguous. The CDR3 is 12 residues long. V was clipped by 6 bases and J by 0 bases, with 3 bases between them. Germline V gene data show CDR1 as SQVTM and CDR2 as ANQGSEA. CDR3 nucleotides: TGCAGCGTCCGCTCTGGGGCCAACGTCCTGACTTTC. Translated: CSVRSGANVLTF.

Only a few counts were recorded for this clone. The V gene is TRBV4-2, the J gene TRBJ2-1, with D maybe TRBD2 (6 bases). This CDR3 comprises 13 residues. V shed 4 bases and J shed 6 bases, with 10 bases lying between them. Germline-derived CDR1 and CDR2 are LGHNA and YNFKEQ. DNA of the CDR3: TGTGCCAGCAGCCCCCTCGGGAGCAATGAGCAGTTCTTC. This sequence encodes CASSPLGSNEQFF.

V gene TRBV5-6 combines with J gene TRBJ1-4, with D maybe TRBD1 (5 bases). The CDR3 consists of 14 residues. The V gene's germline CDR1 is SGHDT and CDR2 YYEEEE. Trimming took 4 bases from V and 14 from J, leaving 21 bases between them. CDR3 in DNA: TGTGCCAGCAGCCCTGGGGCCAACTTGAAAAGGCTGTTTTTT. Its translation: CASSPGANLKRLFF.

The sample holds one count of this clone. The CDR3 here is CASSITENNEQFF. CDR3 bases: TGTGCCAGCAGTATAACAGAAAACAATGAGCAGTTCTTC. The chain has TRBV6-4 and TRBJ2-1; unclear D gene. The CDR3 extends over 13 amino acids. CDR1 and CDR2 from the germline V gene are MRHNA and SNTAGT. Trimming removed 5 bases at V and 5 bases at J, with 10 bases between.

The gene calls are TRBV6-1 and TRBJ2-7; 7 bases align to TRBD1. The germline V gene encodes CDR1 MNHNS and CDR2 SASEGT. V gave up 5 bases and J gave up 2 bases; unmatched junction bases: 3. The length of the CDR3 is 13 residues. The chain's CDR3 is CASSPGTAYEQYV. CDR3 bases: TGTGCCAGCAGTCCCGGGACAGCCTACGAGCAGTACGTC.

The chain couples TRBV6-5 to TRBJ2-5; TRBD2 agrees at 9 bases. Looked up from germline, CDR1 is MNHEY and CDR2 is SVGAGI. V lost 9 bases, J lost 9 bases, and 17 bases stayed unmatched. The CDR3 spans 15 residues. CDR3 amino acids: CASSISGGTGVSQYF. The CDR3 DNA is TGTGCCAGTTCAATTAGCGGGGGCACGGGGGTGTCCCAGTACTTC.

This chain links TRBV27 with TRBJ2-2, with 8 bases identical to TRBD2. Per germline, CDR1 MNHEY and CDR2 SMNVEV (reference sequence). After removal of 5 bases from V and 5 bases from J, the junction contained 7 bases not matched to a gene. The CDR3 spans 15 residues. The CDR3 region is CASSPGGAGTGELFF. CDR3 coding DNA: TGTGCCAGCAGTCCCGGGGGGGCGGGGACCGGGGAGCTGTTTTTT.

The CDR3 protein is CASSARQGPNTEAFF. Here the CDR3 DNA reads TGCGCCAGCAGCGCCCGACAGGGGCCAAACACTGAAGCTTTCTTT. J is TRBJ1-1 and V is TRBV5-1, with 8 bases aligning to TRBD1. Germline V lookup: CDR1 SGHRS, CDR2 YFSETQ. This CDR3 region has 15 residues. V trimming: 4 bases; J trimming: 2 bases; junction bases outside the gene matches: 7.

The rearrangement uses TRBV7-2 and TRBJ1-5; TRBD1 agrees at 7 bases. The V and J ends lost 5 bases and 5 bases, in that order; junction bases with no gene match: 9. This CDR3 spans 15 amino acids. CDR1 SGHTA and CDR2 FQGNSA come from the germline V gene. In DNA form, the CDR3 reads TGTGCCAGCAGCCGAAGGGACAGCGAGGATCAGCCCCAGCATTTT. It translates to CASSRRDSEDQPQHF. The full variable domain, completed using reference TRBV7-2 and TRBJ1-5, is GAGVSQSPSNKVTEKGKDVELRCDPISGHTALYWYRQSLGQGLEFLIYFQGNSAPDKSGLPSDRFSAERTGGSVSTLTIQRTQQEDSAVYLCASSRRDSEDQPQHFGDGTRLSIL.